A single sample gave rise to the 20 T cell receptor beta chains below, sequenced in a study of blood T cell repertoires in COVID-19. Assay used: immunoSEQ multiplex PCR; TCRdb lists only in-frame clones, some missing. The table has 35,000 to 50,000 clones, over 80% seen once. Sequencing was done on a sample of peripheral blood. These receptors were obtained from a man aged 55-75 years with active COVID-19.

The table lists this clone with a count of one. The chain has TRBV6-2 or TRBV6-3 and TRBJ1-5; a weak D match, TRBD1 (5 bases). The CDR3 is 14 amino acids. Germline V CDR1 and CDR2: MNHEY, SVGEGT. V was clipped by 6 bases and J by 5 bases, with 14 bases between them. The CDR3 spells CASSERGVHQPQHF. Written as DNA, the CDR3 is TGTGCCAGCAGCGAAAGGGGTGTGCATCAGCCCCAGCATTTT.

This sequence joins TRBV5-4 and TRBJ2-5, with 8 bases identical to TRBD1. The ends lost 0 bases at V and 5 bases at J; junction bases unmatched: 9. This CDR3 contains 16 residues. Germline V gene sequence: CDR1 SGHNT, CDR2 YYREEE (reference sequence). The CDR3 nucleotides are TGTGCCAGCAGCTTGGCCTACAGGGGGGAAGGGGAGACCCAGTACTTC. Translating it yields CASSLAYRGEGETQYF. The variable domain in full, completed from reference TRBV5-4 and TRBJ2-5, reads ETGVTQSPTHLIKTRGQQVTLRCSSQSGHNTVSWYQQALGQGPQFIFQYYREEENGRGNFPPRFSGLQFPNYSSELNVNALELDDSALYLCASSLAYRGEGETQYFGPGTRLLVL.

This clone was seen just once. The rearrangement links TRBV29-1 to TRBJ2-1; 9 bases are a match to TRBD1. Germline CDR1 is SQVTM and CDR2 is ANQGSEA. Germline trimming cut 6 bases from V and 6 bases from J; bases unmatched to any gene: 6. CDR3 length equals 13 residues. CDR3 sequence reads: CSVEGQGGNEQFF. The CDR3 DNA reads TGCAGCGTGGAGGGACAGGGAGGCAATGAGCAGTTCTTC.

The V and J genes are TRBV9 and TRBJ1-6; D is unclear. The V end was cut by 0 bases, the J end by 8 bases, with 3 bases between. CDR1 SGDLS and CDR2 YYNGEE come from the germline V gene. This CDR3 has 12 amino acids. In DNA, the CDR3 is TGTGCCAGCAGCGTAGCGGATTCACCCCTCCACTTT. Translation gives CASSVADSPLHF.

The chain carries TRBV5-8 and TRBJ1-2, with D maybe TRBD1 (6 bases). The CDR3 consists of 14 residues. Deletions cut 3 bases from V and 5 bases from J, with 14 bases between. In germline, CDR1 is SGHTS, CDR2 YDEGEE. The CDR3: CASSSRGGRYGYTF. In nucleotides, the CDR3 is TGTGCCAGCAGCTCACGAGGGGGTAGATATGGCTACACCTTC.

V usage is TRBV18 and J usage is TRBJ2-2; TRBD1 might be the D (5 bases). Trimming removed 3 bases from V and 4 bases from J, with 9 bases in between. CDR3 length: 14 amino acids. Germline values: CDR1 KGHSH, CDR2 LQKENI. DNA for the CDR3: TGTGCCAGCTCACCTCAGGGTTCCACCGGGGAGCTGTTTTTT. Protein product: CASSPQGSTGELFF.

CDR3: CASSLVMGQSSYNEQFF. In nucleotides, the CDR3 is TGTGCCAGCAGCCTTGTCATGGGACAGAGCTCCTACAATGAGCAGTTCTTC. V gene TRBV4-2 combines with J gene TRBJ2-1; 7 bases agree with TRBD1. From germline, CDR1 is LGHNA and CDR2 YNFKEQ. The CDR3 contains 17 residues. With 4 bases clipped from V and 0 bases from J, the junction kept 9 bases outside the gene matches.

The chain's CDR3 is CASSSPDRGRQPQHF. As DNA, the CDR3 is TGTGCCAGCAGTTCGCCTGACAGGGGAAGACAGCCCCAGCATTTT. The gene calls are TRBV28 and TRBJ1-5; 8 bases are a match to TRBD1. Trimming at V came to 4 bases and at J to 7 bases, leaving 9 bases not matched to a gene. CDR3 length: 15 amino acids. In germline, CDR1 is MDHEN, CDR2 SYDVKM.

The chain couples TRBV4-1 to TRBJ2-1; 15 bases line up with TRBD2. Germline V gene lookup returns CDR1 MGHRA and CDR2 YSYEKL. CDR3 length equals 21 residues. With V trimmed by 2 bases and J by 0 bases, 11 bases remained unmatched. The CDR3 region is CASSQLSGTSGRFYSYNEQFF. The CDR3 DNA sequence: TGCGCCAGCAGCCAACTTTCCGGGACTAGCGGGAGGTTCTACTCCTACAATGAGCAGTTCTTC.

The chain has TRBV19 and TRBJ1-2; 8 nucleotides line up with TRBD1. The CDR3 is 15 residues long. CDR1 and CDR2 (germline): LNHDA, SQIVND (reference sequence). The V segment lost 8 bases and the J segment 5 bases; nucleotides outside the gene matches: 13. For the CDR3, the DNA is TGTGCCAGTGGATTAGACAGGGGAAATCTTTATGGCTACACCTTC. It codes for CASGLDRGNLYGYTF.

CDR3 amino acids: CASKLTRNTGELFF. DNA for the CDR3: TGTGCCAGCAAGCTTACTCGAAACACCGGGGAGCTGTTTTTT. This chain uses TRBV27 with TRBJ2-2; D not certain. The V gene's germline CDR1 is MNHEY and CDR2 SMNVEV (reference sequence). The V and J ends lost 7 bases and 2 bases respectively, with 11 bases between them. This CDR3 is built from 14 residues.

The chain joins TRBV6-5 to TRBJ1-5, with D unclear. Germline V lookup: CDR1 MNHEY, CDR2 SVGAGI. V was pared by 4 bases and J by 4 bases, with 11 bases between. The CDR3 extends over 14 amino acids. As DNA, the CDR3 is TGTGCCAGCAGTTCGGCGGGGTTGAATCAGCCCCAGCATTTT. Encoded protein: CASSSAGLNQPQHF.

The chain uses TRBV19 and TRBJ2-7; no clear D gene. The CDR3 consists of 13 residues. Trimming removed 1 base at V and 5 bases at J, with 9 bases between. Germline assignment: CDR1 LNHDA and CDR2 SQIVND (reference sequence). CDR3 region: CASSIGVPNEQYF. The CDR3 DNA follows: TGTGCCAGTAGTATAGGAGTACCCAACGAGCAGTACTTC.

Here the CDR3 DNA reads TGTGCCAGAAGCCCCCATGGACCTAGCTTCTCAGAAGCCTACAATGAGCAGTTCTTC. This translates into CARSPHGPSFSEAYNEQFF. The chain joins TRBV5-3 to TRBJ2-1; D may be TRBD2 (5 bases). TRBV5-3 is reported as an ORF; its role is uncertain. V was trimmed by 4 bases and J by 2 bases, leaving 25 bases between them. The CDR3 extends over 19 amino acids.

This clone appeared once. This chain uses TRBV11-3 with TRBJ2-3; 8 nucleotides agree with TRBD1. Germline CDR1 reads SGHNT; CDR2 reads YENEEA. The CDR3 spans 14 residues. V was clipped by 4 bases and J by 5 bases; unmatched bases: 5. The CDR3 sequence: CASSSTGVVDTQYF. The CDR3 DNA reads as TGTGCCAGCAGCTCGACAGGGGTGGTAGATACGCAGTATTTT.

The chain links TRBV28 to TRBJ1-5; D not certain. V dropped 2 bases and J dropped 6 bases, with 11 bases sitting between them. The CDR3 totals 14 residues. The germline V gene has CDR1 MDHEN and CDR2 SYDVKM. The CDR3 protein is CASSLSVPGQPQHF. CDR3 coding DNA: TGTGCCAGCAGTTTAAGTGTCCCGGGTCAGCCCCAGCATTTT.

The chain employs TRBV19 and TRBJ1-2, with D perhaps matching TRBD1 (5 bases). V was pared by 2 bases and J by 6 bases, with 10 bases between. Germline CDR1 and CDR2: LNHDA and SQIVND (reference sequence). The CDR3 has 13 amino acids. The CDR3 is CASSIPQGHGYTF. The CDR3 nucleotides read TGTGCCAGTAGTATACCCCAGGGCCATGGCTACACCTTC.

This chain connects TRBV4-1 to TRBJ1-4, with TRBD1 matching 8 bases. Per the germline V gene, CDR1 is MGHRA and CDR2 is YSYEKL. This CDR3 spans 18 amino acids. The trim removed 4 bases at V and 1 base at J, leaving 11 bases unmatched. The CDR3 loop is CASSPRPTGVGTNEKLFF. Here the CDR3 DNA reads TGCGCCAGCAGCCCTCGCCCGACAGGGGTTGGAACTAATGAAAAACTGTTTTTT.

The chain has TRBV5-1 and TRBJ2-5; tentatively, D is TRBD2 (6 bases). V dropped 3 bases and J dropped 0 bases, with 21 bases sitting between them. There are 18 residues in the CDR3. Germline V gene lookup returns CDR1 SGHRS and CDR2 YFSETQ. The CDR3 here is CASSSRDFSPLNQETQYF. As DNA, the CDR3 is TGCGCCAGCAGCTCCCGGGACTTCTCTCCCCTTAACCAAGAGACCCAGTACTTC.

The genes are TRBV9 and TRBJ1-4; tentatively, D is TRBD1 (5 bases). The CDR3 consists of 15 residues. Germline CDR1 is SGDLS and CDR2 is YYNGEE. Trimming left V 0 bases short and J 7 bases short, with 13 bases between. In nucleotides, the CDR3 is TGTGCCAGCAGCGTAGTGGTGGGGCCAGGTGAAAAACTGTTTTTT. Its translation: CASSVVVGPGEKLFF.